This paragraph reports one T cell receptor (beta chain). The CDR3 runs 11 residues. Per germline, CDR1 MDHEN and CDR2 SYDVKM. The germline V and J ends were trimmed by 4 bases and 9 bases, with 9 bases remaining between them. These data originate in a study of shared clonotypes between healthy human individuals. Assay: immunoSEQ multiplex PCR; the TCRdb copy retains only in-frame clones and omits some. The data contain about 1.5 million clones, around 98% of them singletons. The genes are TRBV28 and TRBJ2-5; D is possibly TRBD1 (6 bases). The sequencing input was naive CD4+ T cells sorted from blood. The subset denotes: CD45RA+ positively selected. The TCR originated in a man aged 25 to 45 in good health. CDR3 amino acids: CASSSGVAQYF. CDR3 nucleotide sequence: TGTGCCAGCAGTTCAGGGGTAGCCCAGTACTTC.